These T cell receptor beta chains were read from a single sample in a study of CD8 T cells in Susac syndrome. TCRdb ran MiXCR on the immunoSEQ multiplex PCR reads and lists one entry per CDR3 protein. The sample comprises more than 120,000 distinct CDR3 sequences, approximately 93% of which are singletons, and 0.065% to 0.1% rests with the top ten. The sample was CD4+ T cells from PBMCs. These receptors were taken from a human donor in good health. CDR3s include the opening cysteine and the closing phenylalanine or tryptophan. Each record gives: CDR3 protein, CDR3 DNA, J gene, V gene, D gene, clone size, CDR3 length. A D gene is named only where the DNA matches it firmly. The size entry is marked missing in some rows and otherwise reads once, few, many or a size class.

CDR3aa: CASRRDTANQPQHF
CDR3nt: TGTGCCAGCAGGCGGGACACAGCCAATCAGCCCCAGCATTTT
j_gene: TRBJ1-5
v_gene: TRBV2
d_gene: NA
abundance: NA
len: 14

CDR3aa: CASSHGQGPSPQGYTF
CDR3nt: TGTGCCAGTAGTCATGGACAGGGGCCGAGCCCGCAGGGCTACACCTTC
j_gene: TRBJ1-2
v_gene: TRBV19
d_gene: TRBD1
abundance: NA
len: 16

CDR3aa: CASSQDFDRDNEQFF
CDR3nt: TGTGCCAGCAGCCAAGATTTCGACCGGGACAATGAGCAGTTCTTC
j_gene: TRBJ2-1
v_gene: TRBV4-2
d_gene: NA
abundance: NA
len: 15

CDR3aa: CAWSVAPRRQFF
CDR3nt: TGTGCCTGGAGTGTAGCCCCGCGTCGGCAGTTCTTC
j_gene: TRBJ2-1
v_gene: TRBV30
d_gene: NA
abundance: NA
len: 12

CDR3aa: CASSWGLEDYNEQFF
CDR3nt: TGTGCCAGCAGCTGGGGACTAGAGGACTACAATGAGCAGTTCTTC
j_gene: TRBJ2-1
v_gene: TRBV5-4
d_gene: TRBD2
abundance: NA
len: 15

CDR3aa: CAWSMDGLSPLHF
CDR3nt: TGTGCCTGGAGTATGGACGGGCTTTCACCCCTCCACTTT
j_gene: TRBJ1-6
v_gene: TRBV30
d_gene: NA
abundance: NA
len: 13

CDR3aa: CSAPKSTDTQYF
CDR3nt: TGCAGTGCGCCTAAATCCACAGATACGCAGTATTTT
j_gene: TRBJ2-3
v_gene: TRBV20-1
d_gene: NA
abundance: NA
len: 12

CDR3aa: CAWSPRDRGAFF
CDR3nt: TGTGCCTGGAGCCCCCGGGACAGGGGAGCTTTCTTT
j_gene: TRBJ1-1
v_gene: TRBV30
d_gene: TRBD1
abundance: once
len: 12

CDR3aa: CSARTEFSYEQYF
CDR3nt: TGCAGCGCCCGGACAGAATTCTCCTACGAGCAGTACTTC
j_gene: TRBJ2-7
v_gene: TRBV29-1
d_gene: NA
abundance: NA
len: 13

CDR3aa: CASSWTVPLAGANVLTF
CDR3nt: TGTGCCAGCAGCTGGACAGTTCCCTTAGCTGGGGCCAACGTCCTGACTTTC
j_gene: TRBJ2-6
v_gene: TRBV5-6
d_gene: NA
abundance: NA
len: 17

CDR3aa: CASSQAIGQGNYGYTF
CDR3nt: TGCGCCAGCAGCCAAGCCATCGGTCAGGGGAACTATGGCTACACCTTC
j_gene: TRBJ1-2
v_gene: TRBV4-1
d_gene: NA
abundance: once
len: 16

CDR3aa: CASRDSYGTDTQYF
CDR3nt: TGTGCCAGCAGAGACAGCTACGGCACAGATACGCAGTATTTT
j_gene: TRBJ2-3
v_gene: TRBV2
d_gene: NA
abundance: NA
len: 14

CDR3aa: CASSFAGTGRIMNTEAFF
CDR3nt: TGTGCCAGCAGCTTTGCCGGGACAGGGAGGATCATGAACACTGAAGCTTTCTTT
j_gene: TRBJ1-1
v_gene: TRBV7-9
d_gene: TRBD1
abundance: NA
len: 18

CDR3aa: CATSDPGTGSDTQYF
CDR3nt: TGTGCCACCAGTGATCCCGGGACAGGGTCAGATACGCAGTATTTT
j_gene: TRBJ2-3
v_gene: TRBV24-1
d_gene: TRBD1
abundance: NA
len: 15

CDR3aa: CSPSGRAKETQYF
CDR3nt: TGCAGTCCTAGCGGGAGGGCAAAAGAGACCCAGTACTTC
j_gene: TRBJ2-5
v_gene: TRBV20-1
d_gene: TRBD2
abundance: NA
len: 13

CDR3aa: CASRQEGGTDTQYF
CDR3nt: TGTGCCAGCAGACAGGAGGGTGGCACAGATACGCAGTATTTT
j_gene: TRBJ2-3
v_gene: TRBV11-2
d_gene: NA
abundance: NA
len: 14

CDR3aa: CASSTRRDIEQYF
CDR3nt: TGTGCCAGCAGCACTAGACGGGACATCGAGCAGTACTTC
j_gene: TRBJ2-7
v_gene: TRBV11-2
d_gene: NA
abundance: NA
len: 13

CDR3aa: CSAREIASGRMDTQYF
CDR3nt: TGCAGTGCTAGAGAGATCGCTAGCGGGAGGATGGATACGCAGTATTTT
j_gene: TRBJ2-3
v_gene: TRBV20-1
d_gene: TRBD2
abundance: once
len: 16

CDR3aa: CAGRGAGDTQYF
CDR3nt: TGTGCCGGCAGGGGGGCGGGAGATACGCAGTATTTT
j_gene: TRBJ2-3
v_gene: TRBV2
d_gene: NA
abundance: NA
len: 12

CDR3aa: CASRLQSLYEQYF
CDR3nt: TGTGCCAGCAGATTGCAGTCTCTCTACGAGCAGTACTTC
j_gene: TRBJ2-7
v_gene: TRBV2
d_gene: NA
abundance: NA
len: 13

CDR3aa: CAWSVEGTLGQPQHF
CDR3nt: TGTGCCTGGAGTGTAGAAGGGACTTTGGGTCAGCCCCAGCATTTT
j_gene: TRBJ1-5
v_gene: TRBV30
d_gene: NA
abundance: NA
len: 15